The clone carrying this T cell receptor beta chain was observed once. V was clipped by 3 bases and J by 1 base, with 13 bases between them. The CDR3 loop spans 15 amino acids. CDR1 and CDR2 from the germline V gene are MGHDK and SYGVNS. Assay used: immunoSEQ multiplex PCR; TCRdb lists only in-frame clones, some missing. Here the sample spans under 400,000 clones, more than 80% being singletons. The data stem from a study of cytomegalovirus exposure and HLA in healthy donors. The chain employs TRBV25-1 and TRBJ2-7; TRBD2 is a possible D gene (6 bases). The specimen was PBMCs. This receptor was obtained from a woman aged 18-29 years in good health and CMV-seronegative. In DNA, the CDR3 is TGTGCCAGCAGTGAGCCGTCAAGCGGGTCCTACGAGCAGTACTTC. It translates to CASSEPSSGSYEQYF.